What follows are 26 T cell receptor beta chains derived from one specimen sequenced in a study of T-cell reconstitution after alpha-beta-depleted transplantation in children. Broader study findings: From newly produced T cells came most of the T-cell counts and diversity one year after transplant.

TCRbeta library construction was performed incorporating unique molecular identifiers. Via MiXCR, TCRdb re-called the PCR reads, giving one row per CDR3 protein. The sample has around 300,000 distinct CDR3 sequences, 6% to 10% seen once; the top ten hold 9.1%. These receptors' antigens are unknown. The specimen was peripheral blood, collected 360 days after TCRalphabeta/CD19-depleted stem cell transplant. These receptors were obtained from a female patient between 2 and 15 years old who had a stem cell transplant for Fanconi anemia, so the T cells may come from the graft donor.

This clonotype was recorded at least ten times. J is TRBJ2-5 and V is TRBV2; D not resolved. Per germline, CDR1 SNHLY and CDR2 FYNNEI. The V and J ends lost 4 bases and 3 bases respectively, with 6 bases between them. There are 12 residues in the CDR3. The DNA for the CDR3 is TGTGCCAGCAGTGGGATCAAAGAGACCCAGTACTTC. Translating it yields CASSGIKETQYF.

This clonotype appeared many times. This chain links TRBV6-5 with TRBJ2-1, with D possibly matching TRBD1 (6 bases). Germline loops: CDR1 MNHEY, CDR2 SVGAGI. V was trimmed by 5 bases and J by 10 bases, leaving 9 bases between them. The CDR3 covers 11 residues. CDR3 region: CASSLGTEQFF. Written as DNA, the CDR3 is TGTGCCAGCAGTCTAGGGACAGAGCAGTTCTTC.

The chain joins TRBV2 to TRBJ2-1; TRBD2 agrees at 16 bases. Unmatched junction bases numbered 24, after V lost 3 bases and J lost 4 bases. Germline V gives CDR1 SNHLY, CDR2 FYNNEI. This CDR3 region has 24 residues. CDR3 DNA: TGTGCCAGCAGTGATAACCAGGGCTCCCTGGCGGGACTAGCGGGAGGGTCCCCTTACAATGAGCAGTTCTTC. Its translation is CASSDNQGSLAGLAGGSPYNEQFF.

The V gene is TRBV28, the J gene TRBJ1-2; D call uncertain. The germline V gene has CDR1 MDHEN and CDR2 SYDVKM. V lost 2 bases to trimming and J lost 2 bases, with 3 bases between them. The CDR3 has 12 residues. DNA of the CDR3: TGTGCCAGCAGTTTACAAAACTATGGCTACACCTTC. It codes for CASSLQNYGYTF.

The chain combines TRBV4-1 with TRBJ2-7; tentative D call: TRBD2 (6 bases). Trimming stripped 0 bases from V and 4 bases from J, with 13 bases between. CDR1 and CDR2 (germline): MGHRA, YSYEKL. CDR3 length: 15 residues. CDR3 coding DNA: TGCGCCAGCAGCCAAGATATCGGGGGACGGTACGAGCAGTACTTC. Its translation is CASSQDIGGRYEQYF.

This rearrangement joins TRBV9 to TRBJ1-1; 8 nucleotides match TRBD1. This CDR3 is built from 15 residues. With 3 bases clipped from V and 6 bases from J, the junction kept 10 bases outside the gene matches. Germline V CDR1 and CDR2: SGDLS, YYNGEE. The CDR3 nucleotides are TGTGCCAGCAGCGGGACAGGGAATTTGAGGGCTGAAGCTTTCTTT. It codes for CASSGTGNLRAEAFF.

This clonotype was counted between two and nine times. The V call is TRBV3-1, the J call TRBJ2-7; D gene ambiguous. The CDR3 is 15 amino acids. Germline CDR1 is LGHDT and CDR2 is YNNKEL (reference sequence). Trimming cost V 1 base and J 0 bases, with 10 bases left between them. Here the CDR3 reads CASSQGPMSSYEQYF. DNA for the CDR3: TGTGCCAGCAGCCAAGGCCCGATGAGCTCCTACGAGCAGTACTTC.

The sample holds many counts of this clonotype. The J gene is TRBJ1-5, the V gene TRBV20-1; no definite D call. Germline CDR1 reads DFQATT; CDR2 reads SNEGSKA (reference sequence). Trimming took off 3 bases at V and 3 bases at J, with 15 bases between the two ends. The CDR3 sequence is 15 residues long. The CDR3 coding sequence is TGCAGTGCTAGGAGCCTTGAGACCCCCAATCAGCCCCAGCATTTT. It is translated as CSARSLETPNQPQHF.

This clonotype was seen ten or more times. V is TRBV3-1 and J is TRBJ2-1; the D is unclear. Per the germline V gene, CDR1 is LGHDT and CDR2 is YNNKEL (reference sequence). V was clipped by 1 base and J by 1 base, with 5 bases between them. The CDR3 is made up of 14 amino acids. The DNA for the CDR3 is TGTGCCAGCAGCCAAGGCAGTTCCTACAATGAGCAGTTCTTC. It codes for CASSQGSSYNEQFF.

This clonotype was seen at least ten times. J is TRBJ2-3 and V is TRBV5-6, with a weak D call TRBD2 (6 bases). V lost 5 bases and J lost 3, with 19 bases in between. Germline lookup yields CDR1 SGHDT and CDR2 YYEEEE. The CDR3 extends over 16 amino acids. CDR3 protein: CASSLGPRLVTDTQYF. CDR3 nucleotides: TGTGCCAGCAGTCTGGGGCCGCGACTAGTTACAGATACGCAGTATTTT.

This clonotype was seen only a few times. The chain recombines TRBV15 with TRBJ2-2, with D perhaps given as TRBD1 or TRBD2 (5 bases each). Per germline, CDR1 LNHNV and CDR2 YYDKDF (reference sequence). The CDR3 sequence is 14 residues long. V was shortened by 11 bases and J by 3 bases, with 16 bases between the two germline ends. CDR3 region: CASTGRGDTGELFF. In DNA, the CDR3 is TGTGCCTCTACCGGGCGAGGGGACACCGGGGAGCTGTTTTTT.

The gene calls are TRBV28 and TRBJ1-4; 10 nucleotides align to TRBD1. Germline CDR1 reads MDHEN; CDR2 reads SYDVKM. V was pared by 0 bases and J by 6 bases, with 1 base of the junction left unmatched. The CDR3 extends over 15 amino acids. The CDR3 loop is CASSLWTGGDEKLFF. CDR3 DNA sequence: TGTGCCAGCAGTTTATGGACAGGGGGCGATGAAAAACTGTTTTTT. Based on the CDR3 plus reference TRBV28 and TRBJ1-4, the full variable domain is DVKVTQSSRYLVKRTGEKVFLECVQDMDHENMFWYRQDPGLGLRLIYFSYDVKMKEKGDIPEGYSVSREKKERFSLILESASTNQTSMYLCASSLWTGGDEKLFFGSGTQLSVL.

J is TRBJ1-2 and V is TRBV10-3; D is uncertain. V dropped 3 bases and J dropped 6 bases, with 14 bases sitting between them. Germline V lookup: CDR1 ENHRY, CDR2 SYGVKD. There are 14 residues in the CDR3. The CDR3 loop reads CAISDGRYLDGYTF. Written as DNA, the CDR3 is TGTGCCATCAGTGATGGACGGTATTTAGATGGCTACACCTTC.

This clonotype came up a few times. This chain joins TRBV5-1 and TRBJ2-2; 8 bases are a match to TRBD1. Trimming took 0 bases from V and 1 from J; bases not matched to a gene: 2. The CDR3 is 16 amino acids. In germline, CDR1 is SGHRS, CDR2 YFSETQ. Written as DNA, the CDR3 is TGCGCCAGCAGCTTGGTCGGACAGGGGAACACCGGGGAGCTGTTTTTT. Encoded protein: CASSLVGQGNTGELFF.

This clonotype was found many times. J is TRBJ1-2 and V is TRBV20-1, with TRBD1 matching 10 bases. Germline-derived CDR1 and CDR2 are DFQATT and SNEGSKA (reference sequence). The CDR3 is 17 amino acids. After removal of 5 bases from V and 5 bases from J, the junction contained 17 bases not matched to a gene. Here the CDR3 DNA reads TGCAGTGCTCAGAACCCCGGGACAGGGGACCCAATGTATGGCTACACCTTC. Translating it yields CSAQNPGTGDPMYGYTF.

Only a few counts were recorded for this clonotype. The genes are TRBV5-1 and TRBJ2-5; D gene uncertain. The germline V gene has CDR1 SGHRS and CDR2 YFSETQ. The germline V and J ends were trimmed by 4 bases and 3 bases, with 10 bases remaining between them. CDR3 length: 13 residues. CDR3 nucleotide sequence: TGCGCCAGCAGCCCCGGGCCGGAAGAGACCCAGTACTTC. As protein: CASSPGPEETQYF. Full variable domain (outside the CDR3, taken from reference TRBV5-1 and TRBJ2-5): KAGVTQTPRYLIKTRGQQVTLSCSPISGHRSVSWYQQTPGQGLQFLFEYFSETQRNKGNFPGRFSGRQFSNSRSEMNVSTLELGDSALYLCASSPGPEETQYFGPGTRLLVL.

The table lists this clonotype with a few counts. The chain has TRBV14 and TRBJ2-7, with D perhaps matching TRBD1 (6 bases). Germline V gene lookup returns CDR1 SGHDN and CDR2 FVKESK. The V end was cut by 3 bases, the J end by 2 bases, with 14 bases between. The CDR3 covers 15 residues. This chain's CDR3 is CASSHRGVGTYEQYF. CDR3 in DNA: TGTGCCAGCAGCCACAGGGGAGTGGGGACCTACGAGCAGTACTTC.

The gene calls are TRBV6-1 and TRBJ2-2, with TRBD2 identical over 15 bases. Germline assignment: CDR1 MNHNS and CDR2 SASEGT. V shed 6 bases and J 4 bases; nucleotides not matched to a gene: 6. The CDR3 is 17 amino acids. Here the CDR3 DNA reads TGTGCCAGCAGCAGACTGGGACTAGCGGGGGGCACCGGGGAGCTGTTTTTT. It yields the protein CASSRLGLAGGTGELFF.

This clonotype was counted only a few times. The rearrangement links TRBV30 to TRBJ2-1; TRBD2 aligns across 9 bases. This CDR3 is built from 16 residues. Trimming at V came to 5 bases and at J to 7 bases, leaving 15 bases not matched to a gene. Germline V lookup: CDR1 GTSNPN, CDR2 SVGIG (reference sequence). The CDR3 loop is CAWGTMLAGIANEQFF. DNA for the CDR3: TGTGCCTGGGGGACAATGCTAGCGGGAATAGCTAATGAGCAGTTCTTC.

This clonotype was picked up many times. This chain links TRBV21-1 with TRBJ1-1; the table's D gene call, TRBD1, was not cross checked with the DNA. TRBV21-1 constitutes a pseudogene. The CDR3 consists of 17 residues. The CDR3 region has the DNA TGTGCCAGCAGCAAAGTAATAAATCGCAGGGAGAACACTGAAGCTTTCTTT. It translates to CASSKVINRRENTEAFF.

This clonotype has more than one count but fewer than ten. The rearrangement uses TRBV20-1 and TRBJ1-5; a possible D gene is TRBD1 (5 bases). Germline V CDR1 and CDR2: DFQATT, SNEGSKA (reference sequence). Trimming removed 6 bases from V and 6 bases from J, with 27 bases in between. This CDR3 region has 17 residues. In DNA, the CDR3 is TGCAGTGCCACCAATTTCCGGGGCGCCTTGAGAGGTCAGCCCCAGCATTTT. This translates into CSATNFRGALRGQPQHF.

This clonotype was counted at least ten times. The rearrangement links TRBV5-1 to TRBJ2-7; TRBD2 aligns across 7 bases. The trim removed 0 bases at V and 4 bases at J, leaving 7 bases unmatched. The CDR3 covers 15 residues. Germline V gene sequence: CDR1 SGHRS, CDR2 YFSETQ. As DNA, the CDR3 is TGCGCCAGCAGCTTGGAAACTAGCGCCTTTTACGAGCAGTACTTC. It yields the protein CASSLETSAFYEQYF.

This clonotype was found many times. The rearrangement uses TRBV10-3 and TRBJ2-7, with 11 bases that match TRBD1. Germline CDR1 is ENHRY and CDR2 is SYGVKD. V shed 4 bases and J 5 bases; nucleotides not matched to a gene: 10. CDR3 length: 16 residues. This CDR3 is CAISGPGTGGTDEQYF. CDR3 nucleotide sequence: TGTGCCATCAGTGGACCTGGGACAGGGGGTACGGACGAGCAGTACTTC.

This clonotype has just a few counts. This chain joins TRBV14 and TRBJ1-2, with 7 bases lining up with TRBD1. Unmatched junction bases numbered 4, after V lost 4 bases and J lost 5 bases. CDR1 and CDR2 from the germline V gene are SGHDN and FVKESK. The length of the CDR3 is 13 residues. This chain's CDR3 is CASSPTGIYGYTF. CDR3 in DNA: TGTGCCAGCAGCCCGACAGGGATTTATGGCTACACCTTC. Variable domain in full (rest from reference TRBV14 and TRBJ1-2): EAGVTQFPSHSVIEKGQTVTLRCDPISGHDNLYWYRRVMGKEIKFLLHFVKESKQDESGMPNNRFLAERTGGTYSTLKVQPAELEDSGVYFCASSPTGIYGYTFGSGTRLTVV.

This clonotype came up many times. V and J are TRBV27 and TRBJ2-3, with D tentatively TRBD2 (6 bases). Germline CDR1 reads MNHEY; CDR2 reads SMNVEV (reference sequence). The CDR3 has 14 amino acids. With 5 bases removed from V and 7 bases from J, the gap between germline ends came to 16 bases. The CDR3 nucleotides read TGTGCCAGCAGTCTCCTCGGACTATTTCATACGCAGTATTTT. Its protein product is CASSLLGLFHTQYF.

This clonotype was seen at least ten times. This chain connects TRBV20-1 to TRBJ1-5; D is ambiguous. The CDR3 is 12 amino acids. CDR1 is DFQATT and CDR2 is SNEGSKA in the germline V gene (reference sequence). With 5 bases removed from V and 1 base from J, the gap between germline ends came to 6 bases. The CDR3 DNA sequence: TGCAGTGCTTCGACAAGCAATCAGCCCCAGCATTTT. Translated, it gives CSASTSNQPQHF.